This T cell receptor beta chain was sequenced in a study of blood T cell repertoires in COVID-19. Study details: Samples of COVID-19 (acute and convalescent) were obtained from the United States, Italy and Spain. T cells, B-cell-depleted T cells, or PBMCs provided the cDNA or gDNA that served as material.

The CDR3 has 12 amino acids. Between the trimmed V and J ends, which lost 1 base and 6 bases, there was a span of 7 bases. Germline-derived CDR1 and CDR2 are SEHNR and FQNEAQ (reference sequence). This clone was counted only a few times. Sequenced by immunoSEQ multiplex PCR; TCRdb stores in-frame clones only, minus some. The sample shows under 95,000 clones, over 75% of them seen only once. The clonotype comes from a man in his fifties with acute or convalescent COVID-19. The sequenced sample was peripheral blood. The chain combines TRBV7-9 with TRBJ2-7; the D is unclear. CDR3 nucleotides: TGTGCCAGCAGCTTAGTTTCCGGCGAGCAGTACTTC. Translated: CASSLVSGEQYF. The entire variable domain, with the rest obtained from reference TRBV7-9 and TRBJ2-7, is as follows: DTGVSQNPRHKITKRGQNVTFRCDPISEHNRLYWYRQTLGQGPEFLTYFQNEAQLEKSRLLSDRFSAERPKGSFSTLEIQRTEQGDSAMYLCASSLVSGEQYFGPGTRLTVT.